This TCR beta chain stems from a study of radiation and T cells in renal cell carcinoma. General study findings and limits: Top 100 clonotypes averaged approximately 50% in irradiated versus roughly 43% in nephrectomy-only tumors. In blood, top tumor clones expanded by 2 weeks, shrinking by 4. Without pretreatment biopsies, baseline tumor clonotype presence was undetermined. Dominant CDR3 motifs occupied more repertoire in irradiated than control tumors.

Per the germline V gene, CDR1 is SGHTA and CDR2 is FQGTGA. The CDR3 is 15 amino acids. V lost 3 bases and J 2 bases, leaving 8 bases between the germline ends. Described treatment: 15 Gy SBRT to primary tumor, nephrectomy 4 weeks later. TCRdb's table, derived via immunoSEQ multiplex PCR, lists solely in-frame clones and lacks some. The repertoire consists of nearly 20,000 clones, with roughly two thirds occurring once and the leading ten covering around 12%. With regard to this clone: Its antigen is not identified.

The rearrangement uses TRBV7-3 and TRBJ2-6, with unresolved D. The clonotype was recovered from a woman in her sixties or seventies with renal cell carcinoma. Source: tumor tissue, taken from a patient whose treatment included radiotherapy and nephrectomy. The CDR3 nucleotides read TGTGCCAGCAGCTTCTCAGCGACTGGGGCCAACGTCCTGACTTTC. Its protein product is CASSFSATGANVLTF. Full variable domain (remainder filled in from reference TRBV7-3 and TRBJ2-6): GAGVSQTPSNKVTEKGKYVELRCDPISGHTALYWYRQSLGQGPEFLIYFQGTGAADDSGLPNDRFFAVRPEGSVSTLKIQRTERGDSAVYLCASSFSATGANVLTFGAGSRLTVL.